Sequencing of this TCR beta chain was carried out in a study of blood T cell repertoires in COVID-19. About the study: Acute and convalescent COVID-19 samples came from the United States, Italy and Spain. Nucleic acid was either cDNA or gDNA, and it came from T cells, B-cell-depleted T cells, or PBMCs.

This clone was seen just once. Per the study methods: Amplification from reference gene primers served as the basis for estimated nucleated cell counts. Profiled with immunoSEQ multiplex PCR; TCRdb holds only in-frame clones, not every one. Clonal size and the V and J genes are those of that table, whereas D and trimming came from the DNA. Among under 250,000 clones listed, approximately 81% were seen once. The CDR3 has 12 amino acids. V shed 4 bases and J 12 bases; nucleotides not matched to a gene: 5. The sequence was collected from an elderly woman with acute or convalescent COVID-19. The specimen sequenced was peripheral blood. The chain employs TRBV12-3 or TRBV12-4 and TRBJ1-4, with 7 nucleotides matching TRBD1. The CDR3 sequence: CASSSTGLELFF. In DNA form, the CDR3 reads TGTGCCAGCAGTTCGACAGGGCTGGAACTGTTTTTT.